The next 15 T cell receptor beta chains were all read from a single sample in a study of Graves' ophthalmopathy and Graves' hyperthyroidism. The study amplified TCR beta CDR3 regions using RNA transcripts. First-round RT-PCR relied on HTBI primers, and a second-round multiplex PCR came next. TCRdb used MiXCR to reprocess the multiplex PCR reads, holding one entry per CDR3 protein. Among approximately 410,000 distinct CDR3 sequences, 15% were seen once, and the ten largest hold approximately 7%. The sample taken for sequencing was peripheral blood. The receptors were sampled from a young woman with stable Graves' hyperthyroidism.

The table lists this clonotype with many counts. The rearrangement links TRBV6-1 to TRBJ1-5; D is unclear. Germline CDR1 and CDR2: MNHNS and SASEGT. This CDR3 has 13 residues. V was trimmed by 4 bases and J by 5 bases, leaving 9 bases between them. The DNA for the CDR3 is TGTGCCAGCAGTGTTACCCCTTATCAGCCCCAGCATTTT. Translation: CASSVTPYQPQHF.

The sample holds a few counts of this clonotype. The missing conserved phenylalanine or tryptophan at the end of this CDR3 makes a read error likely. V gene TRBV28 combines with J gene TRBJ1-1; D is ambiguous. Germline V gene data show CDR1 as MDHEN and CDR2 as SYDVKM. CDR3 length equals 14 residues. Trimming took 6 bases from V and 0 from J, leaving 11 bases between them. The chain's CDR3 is CASSPHGLNTEAFS. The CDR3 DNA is TGTGCCAGCAGCCCTCATGGGCTGAACACTGAAGCTTTCTCT.

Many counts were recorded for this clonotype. The CDR3 reads CASRQNNEQYF. CDR3 sequence (DNA): TGTGCCAGCAGACAAAACAACGAGCAGTACTTC. V usage is TRBV7-2 and J usage is TRBJ2-7; D gene ambiguous. Between the trimmed V and J ends, which lost 6 bases and 5 bases, there was a span of 8 bases. Per the germline V gene, CDR1 is SGHTA and CDR2 is FQGNSA. The CDR3 has 11 amino acids.

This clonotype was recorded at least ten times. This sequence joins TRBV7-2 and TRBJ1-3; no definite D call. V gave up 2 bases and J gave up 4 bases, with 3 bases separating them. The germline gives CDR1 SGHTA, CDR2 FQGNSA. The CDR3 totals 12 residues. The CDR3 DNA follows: TGTGCCAGCAGCTTACAGGGAAACACCATATATTTT. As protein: CASSLQGNTIYF.

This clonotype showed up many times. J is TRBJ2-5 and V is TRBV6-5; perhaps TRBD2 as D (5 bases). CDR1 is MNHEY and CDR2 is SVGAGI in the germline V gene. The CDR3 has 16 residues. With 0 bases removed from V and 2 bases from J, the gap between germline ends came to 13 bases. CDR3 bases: TGTGCCAGCAGTTACTCCCCCGGGAACCCTCAAGAGACCCAGTACTTC. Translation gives CASSYSPGNPQETQYF.

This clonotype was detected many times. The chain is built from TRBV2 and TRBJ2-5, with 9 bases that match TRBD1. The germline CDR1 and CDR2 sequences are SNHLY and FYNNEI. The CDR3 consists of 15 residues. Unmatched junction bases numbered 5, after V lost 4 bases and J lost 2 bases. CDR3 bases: TGTGCCAGCAGTGTAAGGACAGGGGTTCAAGAGACCCAGTACTTC. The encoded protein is CASSVRTGVQETQYF.

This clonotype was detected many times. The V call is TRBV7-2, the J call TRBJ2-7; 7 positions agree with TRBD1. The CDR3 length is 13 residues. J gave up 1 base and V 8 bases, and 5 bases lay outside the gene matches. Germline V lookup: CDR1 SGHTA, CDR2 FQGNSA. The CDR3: CASQGDSSYEQYF. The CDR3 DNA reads TGTGCCAGCCAGGGGGACAGTTCCTACGAGCAGTACTTC. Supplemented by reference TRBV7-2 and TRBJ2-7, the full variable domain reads GAGVSQSPSNKVTEKGKDVELRCDPISGHTALYWYRQSLGQGLEFLIYFQGNSAPDKSGLPSDRFSAERTGGSVSTLTIQRTQQEDSAVYLCASQGDSSYEQYFGPGTRLTVT.

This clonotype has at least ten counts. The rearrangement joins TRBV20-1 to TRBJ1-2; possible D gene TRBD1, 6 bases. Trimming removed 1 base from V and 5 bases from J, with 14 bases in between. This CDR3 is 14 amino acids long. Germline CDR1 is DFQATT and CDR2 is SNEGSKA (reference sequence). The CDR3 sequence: CSARGAGDFYGYTF. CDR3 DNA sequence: TGCAGTGCTAGAGGGGCAGGGGACTTTTATGGCTACACCTTC.

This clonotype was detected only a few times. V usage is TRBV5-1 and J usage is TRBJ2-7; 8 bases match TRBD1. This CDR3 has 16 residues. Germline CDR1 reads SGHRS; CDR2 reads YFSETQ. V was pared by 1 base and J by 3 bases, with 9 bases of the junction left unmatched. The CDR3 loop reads CASSLTRTGSSYEQYF. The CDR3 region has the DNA TGCGCCAGCAGCTTGACTAGGACAGGGTCTAGCTACGAGCAGTACTTC.

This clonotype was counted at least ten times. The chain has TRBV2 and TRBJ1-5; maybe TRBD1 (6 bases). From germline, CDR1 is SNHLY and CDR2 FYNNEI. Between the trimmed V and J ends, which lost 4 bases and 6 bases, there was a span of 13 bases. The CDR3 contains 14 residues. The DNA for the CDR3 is TGTGCCAGCAGTGGGGAGGGGGTGGGTCAGCCCCAGCATTTT. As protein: CASSGEGVGQPQHF.

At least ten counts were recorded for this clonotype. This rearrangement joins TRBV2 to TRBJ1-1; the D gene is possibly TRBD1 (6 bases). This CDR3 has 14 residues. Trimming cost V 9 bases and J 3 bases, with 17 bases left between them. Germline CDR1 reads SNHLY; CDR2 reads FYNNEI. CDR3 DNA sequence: TGTGCCAGACGACAGGCTAGTAAGGACACTGAAGCTTTCTTT. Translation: CARRQASKDTEAFF.

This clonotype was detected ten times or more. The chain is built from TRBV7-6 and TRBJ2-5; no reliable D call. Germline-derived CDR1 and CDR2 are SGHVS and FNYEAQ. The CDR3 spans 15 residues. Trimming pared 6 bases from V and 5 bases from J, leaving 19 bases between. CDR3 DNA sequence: TGTGCCAGCAGTCGAGAAGGGTTGCTGGCGGAGACCCAGTACTTC. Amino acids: CASSREGLLAETQYF. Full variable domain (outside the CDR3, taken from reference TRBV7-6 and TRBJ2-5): GAGVSQSPRYKVTKRGQDVALRCDPISGHVSLYWYRQALGQGPEFLTYFNYEAQQDKSGLPNDRFSAERPEGSISTLTIQRTEQRDSAMYRCASSREGLLAETQYFGPGTRLLVL.

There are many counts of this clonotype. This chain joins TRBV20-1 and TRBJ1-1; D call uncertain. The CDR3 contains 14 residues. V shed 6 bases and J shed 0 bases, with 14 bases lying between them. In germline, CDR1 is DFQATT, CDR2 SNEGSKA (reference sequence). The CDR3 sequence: CSALGSDMNTEAFF. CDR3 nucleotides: TGCAGTGCCCTCGGTTCCGACATGAACACTGAAGCTTTCTTT.

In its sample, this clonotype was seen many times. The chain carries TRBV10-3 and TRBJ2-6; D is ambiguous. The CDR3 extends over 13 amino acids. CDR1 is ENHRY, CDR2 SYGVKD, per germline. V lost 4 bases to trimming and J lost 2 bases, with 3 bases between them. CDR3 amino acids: CAISAAGANVLTF. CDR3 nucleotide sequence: TGTGCCATCAGTGCTGCTGGGGCCAACGTCCTGACTTTC.

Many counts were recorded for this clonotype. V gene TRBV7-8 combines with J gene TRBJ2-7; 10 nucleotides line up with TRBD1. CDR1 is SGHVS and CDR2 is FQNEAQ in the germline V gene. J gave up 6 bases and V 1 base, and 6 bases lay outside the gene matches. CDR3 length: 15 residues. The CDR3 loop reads CASSLVGQGLVEQYF. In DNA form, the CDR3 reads TGTGCCAGCAGCTTAGTGGGACAGGGGTTAGTCGAGCAGTACTTC.